The 7 T cell receptor beta chains presented below share a single source sample, sequenced in a study of cytomegalovirus exposure and HLA in healthy donors. The data were produced by immunoSEQ multiplex PCR, yet TCRdb's version contains in-frame clones alone and is incomplete. The table includes under 150,000 clones, 85% to 90% detected once. The sequenced material came from PBMCs. These receptors originate from a man in his late teens or twenties in good health and CMV-seropositive.

The chain has TRBV4-2 and TRBJ1-2; perhaps TRBD1 as D (5 bases). Deletions cut 2 bases from V and 5 bases from J, with 15 bases between. CDR1 LGHNA and CDR2 YNFKEQ come from the germline V gene. The CDR3 runs 15 residues. This chain's CDR3 is CASSQSQGGLYGYTF. The DNA of the CDR3 is TGTGCCAGCAGCCAAAGTCAGGGAGGATTGTATGGCTACACCTTC.

This sequence joins TRBV30 and TRBJ2-1; D call uncertain. The CDR3 contains 14 residues. Germline V CDR1 and CDR2: GTSNPN, SVGIG (reference sequence). The ends were cut back, 0 bases at V and 7 bases at J, with 13 bases in the middle. The CDR3 protein is CAWSVRSIDNEQFF. The CDR3 DNA sequence: TGTGCCTGGAGTGTACGGTCGATTGATAATGAGCAGTTCTTC. Full variable domain (rest looked up from reference TRBV30 and TRBJ2-1): SQTIHQWPATLVQPVGSPLSLECTVEGTSNPNLYWYRQAAGRGLQLLFYSVGIGQISSEVPQNLSASRPQDRQFILSSKKLLLSDSGFYLCAWSVRSIDNEQFFGPGTRLTVL.

The V and J genes are TRBV5-4 and TRBJ2-3; 10 positions match TRBD2. The V gene's germline CDR1 is SGHNT and CDR2 YYREEE (reference sequence). There are 16 residues in the CDR3. J was trimmed by 2 bases and V by 3 bases; bases with no gene match: 6. The CDR3 sequence: CASSSSSGRPTDTQYF. As DNA, the CDR3 is TGTGCCAGCAGCTCCTCTAGCGGGAGACCCACAGATACGCAGTATTTT.

The rearrangement joins TRBV5-4 to TRBJ2-7; 15 positions match TRBD2. The CDR3 spans 14 residues. CDR1 and CDR2 from the germline V gene are SGHNT and YYREEE (reference sequence). After removal of 7 bases from V and 6 bases from J, the junction contained 5 bases not matched to a gene. For the CDR3, the DNA is TGTGCCAGCGAGCCGGGACTAGCGGGAGGCGAGCAGTACTTC. It encodes CASEPGLAGGEQYF.

The chain couples TRBV5-1 to TRBJ2-5; 8 bases are a match to TRBD1. V lost 4 bases and J lost 0; bases outside the gene matches: 8. The germline V gene has CDR1 SGHRS and CDR2 YFSETQ. CDR3 length: 16 amino acids. CDR3 in DNA: TGCGCCAGCAGCCCTGGGACAGGCGGTTACCAAGAGACCCAGTACTTC. Residues: CASSPGTGGYQETQYF.

The chain links TRBV13 to TRBJ1-2; D perhaps matches TRBD1 (5 bases). V was shortened by 1 base and J by 8 bases, with 17 bases between the two germline ends. The germline gives CDR1 PRHDT, CDR2 FYEKMQ (reference sequence). CDR3 length equals 15 residues. CDR3 sequence reads: CASSLVAGLRGGYTF. The CDR3 nucleotides are TGTGCCAGCAGCTTAGTGGCAGGGTTGAGAGGAGGCTACACCTTC. Supplemented by reference TRBV13 and TRBJ1-2, the full variable domain reads AAGVIQSPRHLIKEKRETATLKCYPIPRHDTVYWYQQGPGQDPQFLISFYEKMQSDKGSIPDRFSAQQFSDYHSELNMSSLELGDSALYFCASSLVAGLRGGYTFGSGTRLTVV.

The chain has TRBV19 and TRBJ2-1, with 8 positions matching TRBD2. Germline values: CDR1 LNHDA, CDR2 SQIVND (reference sequence). V lost 1 base and J lost 6; bases outside the gene matches: 11. The CDR3 has 17 residues. CDR3 loop: CASSIGLGGAHGNEQFF. CDR3 in DNA: TGTGCCAGTAGTATAGGACTCGGGGGGGCCCACGGCAATGAGCAGTTCTTC. Full variable domain (remainder filled in from reference TRBV19 and TRBJ2-1): DGGITQSPKYLFRKEGQNVTLSCEQNLNHDAMYWYRQDPGQGLRLIYYSQIVNDFQKGDIAEGYSVSREKKESFPLTVTSAQKNPTAFYLCASSIGLGGAHGNEQFFGPGTRLTVL.